The 13 T cell receptor beta chains in this list originate from one sample, sequenced in a study of radiation and T cells in renal cell carcinoma. Time point denoted: baseline pretreatment blood. Treatment noted: 15 Gy SBRT to primary tumor, nephrectomy 4 weeks later. Clones were read by immunoSEQ multiplex PCR, and TCRdb kept only the in-frame ones, dropping some. The sample comprises about 49,000 clones, approximately 83% of which are singletons, and 30% to 35% rests with the top ten. Sequencing was performed on blood, taken from a patient whose treatment included radiotherapy and nephrectomy. The receptors originated from a woman in her seventies with renal cell carcinoma.

The chain recombines TRBV2 with TRBJ2-1; 8 nucleotides agree with TRBD1. V shed 8 bases and J 6 bases; nucleotides not matched to a gene: 3. Germline CDR1 is SNHLY and CDR2 is FYNNEI. The CDR3 contains 12 residues. CDR3 nucleotides: TGTGCCAGCGGGACAGGCCTCAATGAGCAGTTCTTC. Translated, it gives CASGTGLNEQFF.

The chain has TRBV19 and TRBJ1-2, with TRBD1 matching 7 bases. Losses at the gene ends were 4 bases for V and 5 bases for J; bases not matched to a gene: 4. Looked up from germline, CDR1 is LNHDA and CDR2 is SQIVND (reference sequence). The CDR3 consists of 13 residues. The CDR3, as DNA: TGTGCCAGTAGTACGGGACAGTCTTATGGCTACACCTTC. Its protein product is CASSTGQSYGYTF.

The chain couples TRBV6-5 to TRBJ1-2; unclear D gene. The CDR3 runs to 15 residues. Germline values: CDR1 MNHEY, CDR2 SVGAGI. V lost 8 bases and J lost 1, with 17 bases in between. The CDR3 here is CASRPFTLFNYGYTF. As DNA, the CDR3 is TGTGCCAGCCGACCTTTTACACTGTTTAACTATGGCTACACCTTC.

The chain recombines TRBV2 with TRBJ2-7, with D unclear. This CDR3 comprises 11 residues. V was trimmed by 5 bases and J by 3 bases, leaving 5 bases between them. Germline values: CDR1 SNHLY, CDR2 FYNNEI. CDR3 coding DNA: TGTGCCAGCAGTCGGCGCTACGAGCAGTACTTC. It translates to CASSRRYEQYF.

V gene TRBV5-1 combines with J gene TRBJ2-5; TRBD1 matches at 8 bases. This CDR3 has 13 residues. The trim removed 6 bases at V and 5 bases at J, leaving 6 bases unmatched. Germline CDR1 SGHRS, CDR2 YFSETQ. CDR3 DNA sequence: TGCGCCAGCACAAACACAGGGGGGGAGACCCAGTACTTC. Amino acid sequence: CASTNTGGETQYF.

The J gene is TRBJ1-5, the V gene TRBV12-5; TRBD1 might be the D (5 bases). The CDR3 extends over 16 amino acids. Germline V CDR1 and CDR2: LGHNT, FRNRAP. V was trimmed by 7 bases and J by 2 bases, leaving 18 bases between them. CDR3 DNA: TGTGCTAGTGCACCCAGGGAATCAGTTGGCAATCAGCCCCAGCATTTT. Translating it yields CASAPRESVGNQPQHF.

The chain links TRBV19 to TRBJ2-7; TRBD1 agrees at 9 bases. Looked up from germline, CDR1 is LNHDA and CDR2 is SQIVND (reference sequence). This CDR3 contains 14 residues. The V and J ends lost 5 bases and 5 bases, in that order; junction bases with no gene match: 7. For the CDR3, the DNA is TGTGCCAGTAGTCCATGGACAGGGGCCGACGAGCAGTACTTC. This translates into CASSPWTGADEQYF.

The chain combines TRBV19 with TRBJ1-6; 8 positions agree with TRBD1. Germline V gene lookup returns CDR1 LNHDA and CDR2 SQIVND (reference sequence). V shed 6 bases and J 7 bases; nucleotides not matched to a gene: 8. CDR3 length: 15 amino acids. The chain's CDR3 is CASSESAGGNSPLHF. CDR3 bases: TGTGCCAGTAGCGAGTCGGCAGGGGGCAATTCACCCCTCCACTTT.

V gene TRBV5-4 combines with J gene TRBJ1-2, with TRBD1 identical over 8 bases. Germline lookup yields CDR1 SGHNT and CDR2 YYREEE (reference sequence). With V trimmed by 6 bases and J by 5 bases, 3 bases remained unmatched. The CDR3 covers 12 residues. The CDR3 reads CASNGQGYGYTF. The CDR3 DNA sequence: TGTGCCAGCAACGGACAGGGATATGGCTACACCTTC.

V gene TRBV30 combines with J gene TRBJ2-3; D is unclear. CDR3 length equals 12 residues. V shed 0 bases and J shed 8 bases, with 9 bases lying between them. CDR1 and CDR2 from the germline V gene are GTSNPN and SVGIG (reference sequence). The CDR3 bases are TGTGCCTGGAGTGTAACCGCAGGTACGCAGTATTTT. It specifies CAWSVTAGTQYF.

The chain uses TRBV13 and TRBJ1-4; D is unclear. Germline lookup yields CDR1 PRHDT and CDR2 FYEKMQ (reference sequence). Trimming removed 3 bases at V and 4 bases at J, with 3 bases between. The CDR3 has 12 amino acids. The CDR3 nucleotides are TGTGCCAGCAGCTTGCGTAATGAAAAACTGTTTTTT. Translated: CASSLRNEKLFF.

The chain links TRBV18 to TRBJ1-4; D possibly corresponds to TRBD1 (5 bases). The V end lost 3 bases, the J end lost 8 bases, and 13 bases lay between the germline ends. The CDR3 loop spans 14 amino acids. Looked up from germline, CDR1 is KGHSH and CDR2 is LQKENI. The CDR3 sequence is CASSPASRGEKLFF. As DNA, the CDR3 is TGTGCCAGCTCACCGGCCAGCCGGGGGGAAAAACTGTTTTTT.

CDR3 DNA sequence: TGCGCCAGCAGTCAGGCGGTACAAGAGACCCAGTACTTC. The encoded protein is CASSQAVQETQYF. The genes are TRBV23-1 and TRBJ2-5; D gene ambiguous. TRBV23-1 is filed as an ORF, its function uncertain. This CDR3 is 13 amino acids long. V shed 3 bases and J shed 2 bases, with 7 bases lying between them.